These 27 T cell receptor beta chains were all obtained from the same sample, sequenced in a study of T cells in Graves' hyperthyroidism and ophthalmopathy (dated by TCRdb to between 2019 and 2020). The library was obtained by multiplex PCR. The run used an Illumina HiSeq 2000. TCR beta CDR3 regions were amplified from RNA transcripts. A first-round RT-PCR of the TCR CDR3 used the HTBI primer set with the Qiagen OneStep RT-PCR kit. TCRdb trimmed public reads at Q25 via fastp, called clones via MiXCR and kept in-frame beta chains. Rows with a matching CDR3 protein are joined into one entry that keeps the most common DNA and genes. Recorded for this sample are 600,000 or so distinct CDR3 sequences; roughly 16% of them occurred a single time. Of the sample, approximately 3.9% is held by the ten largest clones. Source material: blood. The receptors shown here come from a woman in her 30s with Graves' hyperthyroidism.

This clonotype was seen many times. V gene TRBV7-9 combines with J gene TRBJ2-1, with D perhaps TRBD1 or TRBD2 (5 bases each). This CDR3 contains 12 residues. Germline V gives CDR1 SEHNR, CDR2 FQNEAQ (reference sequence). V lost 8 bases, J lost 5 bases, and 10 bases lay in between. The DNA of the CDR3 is TGTGCCAGCGGGGGTATCCACAATGAGCAGTTCTTC. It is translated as CASGGIHNEQFF. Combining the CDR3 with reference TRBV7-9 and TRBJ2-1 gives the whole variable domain DTGVSQNPRHKITKRGQNVTFRCDPISEHNRLYWYRQTLGQGPEFLTYFQNEAQLEKSRLLSDRFSAERPKGSFSTLEIQRTEQGDSAMYLCASGGIHNEQFFGPGTRLTVL.

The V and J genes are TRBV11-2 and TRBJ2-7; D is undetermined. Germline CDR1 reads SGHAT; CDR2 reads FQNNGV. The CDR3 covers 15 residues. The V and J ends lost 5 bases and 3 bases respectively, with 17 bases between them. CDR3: CASSLSLGEYYEQYF. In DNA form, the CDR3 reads TGTGCCAGCAGCCTAAGCTTAGGCGAATACTACGAGCAGTACTTC. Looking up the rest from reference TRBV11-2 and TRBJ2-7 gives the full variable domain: EAGVAQSPRYKIIEKRQSVAFWCNPISGHATLYWYQQILGQGPKLLIQFQNNGVVDDSQLPKDRFSAERLKGVDSTLKIQPAKLEDSAVYLCASSLSLGEYYEQYFGPGTRLTVT.

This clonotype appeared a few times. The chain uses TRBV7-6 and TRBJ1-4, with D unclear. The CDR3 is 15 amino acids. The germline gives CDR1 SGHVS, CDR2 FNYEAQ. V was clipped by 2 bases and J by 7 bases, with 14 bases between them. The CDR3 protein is CASSLIGRMREKLFF. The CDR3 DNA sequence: TGTGCCAGCAGCTTAATCGGCAGGATGCGTGAAAAACTGTTTTTT. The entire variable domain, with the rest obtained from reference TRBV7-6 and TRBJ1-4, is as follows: GAGVSQSPRYKVTKRGQDVALRCDPISGHVSLYWYRQALGQGPEFLTYFNYEAQQDKSGLPNDRFSAERPEGSISTLTIQRTEQRDSAMYRCASSLIGRMREKLFFGSGTQLSVL.

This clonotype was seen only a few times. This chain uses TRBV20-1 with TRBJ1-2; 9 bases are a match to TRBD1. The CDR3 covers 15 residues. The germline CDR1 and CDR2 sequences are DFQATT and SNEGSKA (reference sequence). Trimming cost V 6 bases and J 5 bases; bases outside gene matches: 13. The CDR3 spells CSALPGQGYKYGYTF. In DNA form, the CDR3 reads TGCAGTGCCCTCCCCGGACAGGGGTACAAGTATGGCTACACCTTC.

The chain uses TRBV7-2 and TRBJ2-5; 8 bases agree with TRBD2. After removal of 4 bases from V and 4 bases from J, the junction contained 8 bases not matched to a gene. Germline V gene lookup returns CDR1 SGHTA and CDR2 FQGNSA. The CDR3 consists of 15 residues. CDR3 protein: CASSWGSGSSETQYF. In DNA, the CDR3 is TGTGCCAGCAGCTGGGGGAGCGGGAGTTCAGAGACCCAGTACTTC.

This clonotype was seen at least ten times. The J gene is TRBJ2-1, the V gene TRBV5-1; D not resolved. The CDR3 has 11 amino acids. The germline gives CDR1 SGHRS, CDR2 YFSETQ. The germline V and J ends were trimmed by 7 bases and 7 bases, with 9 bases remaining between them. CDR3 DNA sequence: TGCGCCAGCTTCGGCACGAATGAGCAGTTCTTC. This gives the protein CASFGTNEQFF.

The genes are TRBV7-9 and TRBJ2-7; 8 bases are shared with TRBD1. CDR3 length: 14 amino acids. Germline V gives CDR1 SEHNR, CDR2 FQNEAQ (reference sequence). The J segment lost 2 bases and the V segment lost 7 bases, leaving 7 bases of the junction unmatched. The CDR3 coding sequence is TGTGCCAGCAACTTCGGGACAGGAACCTACGAGCAGTACTTC. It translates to CASNFGTGTYEQYF.

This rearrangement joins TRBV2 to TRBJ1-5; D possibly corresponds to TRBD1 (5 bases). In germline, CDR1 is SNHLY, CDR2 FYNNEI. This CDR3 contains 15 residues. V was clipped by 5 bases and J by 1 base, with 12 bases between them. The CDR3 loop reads CASSTRQKSNQPQHF. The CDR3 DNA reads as TGTGCCAGCAGTACGAGACAGAAAAGCAATCAGCCCCAGCATTTT.

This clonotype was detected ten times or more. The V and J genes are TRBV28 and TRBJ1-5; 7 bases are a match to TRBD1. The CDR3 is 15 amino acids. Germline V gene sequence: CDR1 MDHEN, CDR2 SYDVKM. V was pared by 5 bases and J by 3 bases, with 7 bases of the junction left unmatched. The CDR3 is CASSASGGNNQPQHF. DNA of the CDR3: TGTGCCAGCAGTGCGTCAGGGGGAAACAATCAGCCCCAGCATTTT.

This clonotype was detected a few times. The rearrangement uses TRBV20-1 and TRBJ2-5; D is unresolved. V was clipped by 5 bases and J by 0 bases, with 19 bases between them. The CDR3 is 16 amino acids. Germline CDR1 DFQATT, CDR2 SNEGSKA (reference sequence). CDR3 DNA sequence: TGCAGTGCTCCCCCAGGAACCGACACATACCAAGAGACCCAGTACTTC. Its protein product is CSAPPGTDTYQETQYF.

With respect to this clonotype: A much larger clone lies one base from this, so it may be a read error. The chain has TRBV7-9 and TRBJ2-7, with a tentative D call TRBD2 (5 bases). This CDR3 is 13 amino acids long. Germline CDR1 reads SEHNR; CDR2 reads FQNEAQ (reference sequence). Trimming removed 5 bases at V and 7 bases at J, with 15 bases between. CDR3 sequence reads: CASSPSGIGEQYF. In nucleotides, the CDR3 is TGTGCCAGCAGCCCTTCGGGGATTGGTGAGCAGTACTTC.

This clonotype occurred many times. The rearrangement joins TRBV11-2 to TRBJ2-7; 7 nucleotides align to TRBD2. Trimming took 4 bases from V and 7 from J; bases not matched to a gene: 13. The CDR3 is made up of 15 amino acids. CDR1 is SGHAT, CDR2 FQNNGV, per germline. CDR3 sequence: CASSSAEEREGEQYF. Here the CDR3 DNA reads TGTGCCAGCAGCTCCGCCGAGGAGCGGGAAGGGGAGCAGTACTTC.

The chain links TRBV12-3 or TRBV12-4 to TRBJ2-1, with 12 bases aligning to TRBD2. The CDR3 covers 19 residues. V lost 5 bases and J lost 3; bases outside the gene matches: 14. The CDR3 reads CASSLRRGLAGSVYNEQFF. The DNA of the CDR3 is TGTGCCAGCAGTCTCCGTCGAGGACTAGCGGGATCCGTCTACAATGAGCAGTTCTTC.

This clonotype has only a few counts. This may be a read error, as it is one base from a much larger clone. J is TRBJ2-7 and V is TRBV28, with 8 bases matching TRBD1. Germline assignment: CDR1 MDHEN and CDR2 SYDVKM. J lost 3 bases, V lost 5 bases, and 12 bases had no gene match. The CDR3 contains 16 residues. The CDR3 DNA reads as TGTGCCAGCAGTCCTTTTGCAGAACAGGGGGGCTACGAGCAGTACTTC. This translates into CASSPFAEQGGYEQYF.

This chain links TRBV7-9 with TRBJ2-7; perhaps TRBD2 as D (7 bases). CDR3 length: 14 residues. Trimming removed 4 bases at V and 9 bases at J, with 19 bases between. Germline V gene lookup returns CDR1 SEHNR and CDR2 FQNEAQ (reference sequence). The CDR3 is CASSSILAQGGQYF. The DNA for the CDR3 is TGTGCCAGCAGCTCGATACTAGCGCAAGGGGGGCAGTACTTC.

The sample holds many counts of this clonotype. The CDR3, as DNA: TGTGCCAGCAGTGCACAACATAGCGGGAGTGTCGAGCAGTACTTC. Translation gives CASSAQHSGSVEQYF. The V and J genes are TRBV6-2 or TRBV6-3 and TRBJ2-7; 9 bases are a match to TRBD2. J gave up 6 bases and V 5 bases, and 11 bases lay outside the gene matches. The CDR3 has 15 residues. Germline loops: CDR1 MNHEY, CDR2 SVGEGT.

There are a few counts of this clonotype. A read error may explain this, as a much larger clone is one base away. The CDR3 coding sequence is TGTGCCAGCAGTTACGGGACAGGGATCTCCTACGAGCAGTACTTC. It is translated as CASSYGTGISYEQYF. This sequence joins TRBV6-2 or TRBV6-3 and TRBJ2-7; 9 bases align to TRBD1. CDR3 size: 15 residues. Losses at the gene ends were 2 bases for V and 0 bases for J; bases not matched to a gene: 2. Germline CDR1 reads MNHEY; CDR2 reads SVGEGT.

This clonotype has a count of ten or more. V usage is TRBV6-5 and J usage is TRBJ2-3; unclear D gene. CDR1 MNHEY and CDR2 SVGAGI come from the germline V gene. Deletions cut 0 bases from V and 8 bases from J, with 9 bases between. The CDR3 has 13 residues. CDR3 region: CASSYSSSATQYF. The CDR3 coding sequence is TGTGCCAGCAGTTACTCGTCCTCCGCTACGCAGTATTTT.

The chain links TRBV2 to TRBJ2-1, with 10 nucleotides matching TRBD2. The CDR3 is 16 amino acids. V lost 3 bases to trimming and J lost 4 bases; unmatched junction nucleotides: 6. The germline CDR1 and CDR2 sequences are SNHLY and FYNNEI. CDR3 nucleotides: TGTGCCAGCAGTGATAAAGGACTAGCGGCTTACAATGAGCAGTTCTTC. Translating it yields CASSDKGLAAYNEQFF.

CDR3 in amino acids: CASEAYNNEQFF. The CDR3, as DNA: TGTGCCAGCGAAGCTTACAACAATGAGCAGTTCTTC. The rearrangement links TRBV6-1 to TRBJ2-1; D remains ambiguous. Germline V gene lookup returns CDR1 MNHNS and CDR2 SASEGT. Trimming removed 8 bases from V and 5 bases from J, with 10 bases in between. This CDR3 region has 12 residues.

The CDR3, as DNA: TGTGCCAGCGGGGAATCCGGGACAGCCTATGGCTACACCTTC. This codes for CASGESGTAYGYTF. The chain links TRBV6-1 to TRBJ1-2; 7 bases match TRBD1. Per germline, CDR1 MNHNS and CDR2 SASEGT. The CDR3 is 14 residues long. Losses at the gene ends were 8 bases for V and 4 bases for J; bases not matched to a gene: 10.

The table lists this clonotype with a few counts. In nucleotides, the CDR3 is TGTGCCAGCAGTTGGGATCCTAGCGCCCGCTCCTACGAGCAGTACTTC. Residues: CASSWDPSARSYEQYF. The chain joins TRBV6-5 to TRBJ2-7; TRBD2 is a possible D gene (6 bases). The ends were cut back, 4 bases at V and 0 bases at J, with 16 bases in the middle. From germline, CDR1 is MNHEY and CDR2 SVGAGI. CDR3 length equals 16 residues.

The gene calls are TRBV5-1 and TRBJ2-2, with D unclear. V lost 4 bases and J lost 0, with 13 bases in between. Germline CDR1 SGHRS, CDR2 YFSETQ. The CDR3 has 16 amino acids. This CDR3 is CASSLVSGSNTGELFF. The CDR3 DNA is TGCGCCAGCAGCCTGGTATCAGGCTCGAACACCGGGGAGCTGTTTTTT.

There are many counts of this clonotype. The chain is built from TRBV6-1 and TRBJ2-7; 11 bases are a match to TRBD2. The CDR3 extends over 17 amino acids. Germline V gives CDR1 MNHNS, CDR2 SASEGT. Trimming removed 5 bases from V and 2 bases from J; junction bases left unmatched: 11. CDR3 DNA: TGTGCCAGCAGTCTCCGACTAGCGGGACTTCAAACCTACGAGCAGTACTTC. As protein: CASSLRLAGLQTYEQYF.

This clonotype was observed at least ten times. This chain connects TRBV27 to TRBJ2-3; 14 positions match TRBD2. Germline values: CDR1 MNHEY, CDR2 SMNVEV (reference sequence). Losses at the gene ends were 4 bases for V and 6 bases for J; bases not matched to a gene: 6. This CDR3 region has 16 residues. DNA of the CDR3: TGTGCCAGCAGTTCGACAGGGACTAGCGGGAGCGATACGCAGTATTTT. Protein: CASSSTGTSGSDTQYF.

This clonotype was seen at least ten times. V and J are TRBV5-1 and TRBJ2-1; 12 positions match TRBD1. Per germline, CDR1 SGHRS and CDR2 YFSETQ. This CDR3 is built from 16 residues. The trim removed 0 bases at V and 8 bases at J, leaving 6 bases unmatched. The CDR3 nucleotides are TGCGCCAGCAGCTTGGGGGACAGGGGGCTCCTTTATGAGCAGTTCTTC. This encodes CASSLGDRGLLYEQFF.

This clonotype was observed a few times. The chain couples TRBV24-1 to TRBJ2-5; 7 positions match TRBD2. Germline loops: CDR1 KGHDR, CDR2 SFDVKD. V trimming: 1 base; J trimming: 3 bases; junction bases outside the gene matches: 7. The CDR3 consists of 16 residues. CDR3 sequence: CATSDFGGVRKETQYF. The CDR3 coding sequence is TGTGCCACCAGTGATTTTGGGGGGGTAAGGAAAGAGACCCAGTACTTC.